This entry features one T cell receptor beta chain sequence. This clonotype was recorded many times. Its specific antigen is unknown. Nothing much larger sits one base from this clone, and base qualities are not available. The record originates from a study of neurological immune-mediated disorders (dated by TCRdb to between 2018 and 2021). About the investigation overall: Peripheral blood TCR-beta repertoires from HTLV-I-associated myelopathy (HAM/TSP) patients, multiple sclerosis patients and healthy controls were compared by UMI-based sequencing. The approximately 99 TCR-beta libraries included longitudinal samples, technical triplicates and paired sorted CD4+ and CD8+ T-cell subsets alongside PBMC samples. The cohort included approximately 68 subjects: some 14 with HAM/TSP, around 34 with multiple sclerosis, and 20 or so healthy controls. On the study overall, not on this receptor specifically: TCR clonal expansion was highest in HAM/TSP patients and lowest in MS patients, with MS patients falling below even healthy controls. No identical CDR3 amino acid sequences were found to be shared among expanded clones across subjects, suggesting that TCR-beta repertoires were private in all groups.

To synthesize cDNA, template-switch 5'RACE was performed with a primer carrying a 10-nucleotide random unique molecular identifier so that each TCR transcript was tagged. Every sequencing run yielded over 160 million TCR-beta sequences covering 15-18 subjects. The RNeasy kit was used for extraction of total RNA. Using the KAPA Real-time Library Amplification kit, TCR-beta VDJ regions were amplified with primers for the TCR constant region and the 5'RACE anchor. Sample indexes and Illumina adaptors were added in a first PCR, after which library yield was increased in a second PCR. The roughly 650 bp TCR product was size-selected on a 2% E-gel SizeSelection system after Ampure bead purification. Before pooling, libraries had their quality checked on a Bioanalyzer, their concentration measured with Qubit, and their quantity determined with the Kapa Library Quantification kit. Paired-end 2 x 150 bp sequencing of the libraries was performed on an Illumina HiSeq 2500. To increase sequence diversity, about 25-30% phiX was spiked into each library pool. Per the original workflow: The quality-filtered reads were processed with the UMI-based MiGEC pipeline, whose error correction step removed more than 80% of the raw TCR sequences. VDJ genes were aligned to IMGT germline references, and each clonotype was defined by a unique CDR3 amino acid sequence together with V-J genes. Clonal expansion, Shannon diversity and CDR3 relatedness (CalcPairwiseDistances, ClusterSamples) were evaluated with VDJtools, and phylogenetic trees were built with CLCbio workbench. A clone was classed as expanded if it had 8 or more unique UMIs, a cutoff based on coefficient-of-variation modelling across technical triplicates. The raw public data were reprocessed by TCRdb itself: fastp quality trimming at Q25, MiXCR clonotype calling, in-frame beta chains only. Each entry is one CDR3 protein sequence, shown with its most common DNA and genes. It is TCRdb's table, rather than the study itself, that gives the V and J calls and clone size. A total of roughly 76,000 distinct CDR3 sequences appear in this sample, 13% to 15% of them only once. The ten top clones hold more than 6% of the sample.

Healthy controls were blood bank volunteers in Maryland, USA. For unsorted PBMC libraries, 2 million PBMCs were used after storage in RNAlater at -80 degrees C until RNA extraction. PBMCs were separated from peripheral blood using Ficoll-Hypaque density gradient centrifugation and then cryopreserved in liquid nitrogen. Material: PBMCs. The sequence derives from a woman aged 45-59 years in good health.

The CDR3 region has the sequence CASKLEGTVYNEQFF. The DNA sequence follows: TGCGCCAGCAAATTAGAGGGGACAGTATACAATGAGCAGTTCTTC. This chain joins TRBV5-1 to TRBJ2-1; 7 junctional bases match TRBD1. V loses 6 bases at its end and J loses 4 bases; junction bases beyond the gene matches: 10. CDR3 length: 15 amino acids, cysteine to phenylalanine. Of all the DNA, just the CDR3 is kept, 45 bases in frame from base 1. Taken from the germline V gene, the CDR1 and CDR2 loops are SGHRS and YFSETQ.